These 23 T cell receptor beta chains were sequenced from one sample in a study of human T cells and chemical hapten exposure. Time point indicated: pre-sensitization, week 0. Treatment noted: therapeutic diphenylcyclopropenone sensitization with weekly scalp DPC. TCRdb re-called the RACE reads through MiXCR, storing one row per CDR3 protein. The profile shows more than 80,000 distinct CDR3 sequences, roughly an eighth of them singletons. The sample here was whole blood, taken in connection with sensitization to the hapten diphenylcyclopropenone (DPC). All receptors come from a woman aged 50 to 65 with alopecia areata. Some clones in this sample may be carry-over from other donors' samples.

The rearrangement joins TRBV5-1 to TRBJ1-5; D not certain. In germline, CDR1 is SGHRS, CDR2 YFSETQ. With 0 bases removed from V and 3 bases from J, the gap between germline ends came to 13 bases. The CDR3 contains 16 residues. The chain's CDR3 is CASSLDGLRDNQPQHF. CDR3 sequence (DNA): TGCGCCAGCAGCTTGGACGGGTTGAGGGACAATCAGCCCCAGCATTTT.

This clonotype has just a few counts. The chain couples TRBV3-1 to TRBJ2-5, with 10 bases lining up with TRBD2. The CDR3 spans 15 residues. Per germline, CDR1 LGHDT and CDR2 YNNKEL (reference sequence). V lost 4 bases, J lost 4 bases, and 6 bases stayed unmatched. The CDR3 sequence is CASSRPGLAAETQYF. CDR3 bases: TGTGCCAGCAGCCGACCCGGACTAGCGGCAGAGACCCAGTACTTC.

The J gene is TRBJ1-1, the V gene TRBV5-1; weak D call: TRBD1 (6 bases). The CDR3 totals 14 residues. The germline V gene has CDR1 SGHRS and CDR2 YFSETQ. Trimming pared 4 bases from V and 1 base from J, leaving 11 bases between. CDR3 DNA: TGCGCCAGCAGCCAGGGACACTCGAACACTGAAGCTTTCTTT. Encoded protein: CASSQGHSNTEAFF.

The table lists this clonotype with a few counts. The chain couples TRBV7-2 to TRBJ2-1; weak D call: TRBD2 (6 bases). Germline V gene sequence: CDR1 SGHTA, CDR2 FQGNSA. The CDR3 has 15 amino acids. The V end was cut by 7 bases, the J end by 2 bases, with 15 bases between. As DNA, the CDR3 is TGTGCCAGCACGTATGAGGCTAGCGCCTACAATGAGCAGTTCTTC. It translates to CASTYEASAYNEQFF.

Written as DNA, the CDR3 is TGTGCCAGCAGGCAGGGACCTTACAATGAAAAACTGTTTTTT. This encodes CASRQGPYNEKLFF. The gene calls are TRBV2 and TRBJ1-4, with D tentatively TRBD1 (5 bases). The CDR3 covers 14 residues. Deletions cut 6 bases from V and 5 bases from J, with 13 bases between. CDR1 is SNHLY and CDR2 is FYNNEI in the germline V gene.

This clonotype has more than one count but fewer than ten. The chain recombines TRBV11-2 with TRBJ2-2, with D tentatively TRBD2 (5 bases). The V end was cut by 5 bases, the J end by 1 base, with 14 bases between. Germline lookup yields CDR1 SGHAT and CDR2 FQNNGV. This CDR3 region has 16 residues. CDR3 DNA: TGTGCCAGCAGCCCGCCTGGGAGAGGGAACACCGGGGAGCTGTTTTTT. Protein sequence: CASSPPGRGNTGELFF.

This chain joins TRBV28 and TRBJ2-4; D perhaps matches TRBD1 (5 bases). This CDR3 spans 12 amino acids. Trimming pared 7 bases from V and 13 bases from J, leaving 17 bases between. Germline loops: CDR1 MDHEN, CDR2 SYDVKM. CDR3 bases: TGTGCCAGCAACTTAGGTGACAGCAAGCAGTACTTC. Residues: CASNLGDSKQYF. The full variable domain, completed using reference TRBV28 and TRBJ2-4, is DVKVTQSSRYLVKRTGEKVFLECVQDMDHENMFWYRQDPGLGLRLIYFSYDVKMKEKGDIPEGYSVSREKKERFSLILESASTNQTSMYLCASNLGDSKQYFGAGTRLSVL.

V gene TRBV9 combines with J gene TRBJ1-2; D remains ambiguous. Germline CDR1 is SGDLS and CDR2 is YYNGEE. Trimming took 3 bases from V and 5 from J, leaving 17 bases between them. The CDR3 has 15 amino acids. CDR3 residues: CASSGFRAGVYGYTF. The CDR3 bases are TGTGCCAGCAGCGGATTTAGGGCCGGCGTATATGGCTACACCTTC.

This clonotype was seen a few times. This sequence joins TRBV6-6 and TRBJ1-1; 11 bases are a match to TRBD1. Looked up from germline, CDR1 is MNHNY and CDR2 is SVGAGI (reference sequence). V dropped 0 bases and J dropped 11; count of bases not matched to a gene: 8. This CDR3 is built from 15 residues. CDR3 bases: TGTGCCAGCAGTTACTCGATCGGGACAGGGGGGAGCGCTTTCTTT. This translates into CASSYSIGTGGSAFF.

The chain recombines TRBV5-5 with TRBJ1-4; 7 bases are a match to TRBD1. Germline CDR1 is SGHKS and CDR2 is YYEKEE (reference sequence). J lost 8 bases, V lost 2 bases, and 6 bases had no gene match. This CDR3 is 14 amino acids long. The CDR3 is CASSFTGAREKLFF. For the CDR3, the DNA is TGTGCCAGCAGCTTTACAGGGGCGCGGGAAAAACTGTTTTTT.

This clonotype was found many times. The V call is TRBV5-6, the J call TRBJ2-7, with 10 bases matching TRBD2. J lost 4 bases, V lost 0 bases, and 7 bases had no gene match. This CDR3 comprises 16 residues. CDR1 and CDR2 (germline): SGHDT, YYEEEE. For the CDR3, the DNA is TGTGCCAGCAGCTTGGGCCTAGCGGGAGTTCTGTACGAGCAGTACTTC. Translating gives CASSLGLAGVLYEQYF.

The chain has TRBV7-9 and TRBJ1-5; 8 bases map to TRBD1. Trimming took 5 bases from V and 0 from J; bases not matched to a gene: 12. Germline CDR1 and CDR2: SEHNR and FQNEAQ (reference sequence). The length of the CDR3 is 18 residues. The CDR3 loop is CASSPPRGTGFSNQPQHF. CDR3 nucleotides: TGTGCCAGCAGCCCTCCTAGGGGGACAGGTTTTAGCAATCAGCCCCAGCATTTT.

This clonotype was observed many times. The chain employs TRBV5-1 and TRBJ1-3, with D possibly matching TRBD1 (5 bases). V was clipped by 4 bases and J by 4 bases, with 9 bases between them. The CDR3 length is 13 residues. Germline V lookup: CDR1 SGHRS, CDR2 YFSETQ. Here the CDR3 reads CASSPDSGNTIYF. The CDR3, as DNA: TGCGCCAGCAGCCCCGACAGCGGAAACACCATATATTTT.

This clonotype was found a few times. The rearrangement uses TRBV5-5 and TRBJ2-1, with D perhaps matching TRBD2 (5 bases). With 0 bases removed from V and 5 bases from J, the gap between germline ends came to 18 bases. The CDR3 totals 17 residues. CDR1 is SGHKS and CDR2 is YYEKEE in the germline V gene (reference sequence). In nucleotides, the CDR3 is TGTGCCAGCAGCTTGGTAAGCCTAGCATCGGGCCACAATGAGCAGTTCTTC. As protein: CASSLVSLASGHNEQFF.

V and J are TRBV11-2 and TRBJ1-1; D remains ambiguous. CDR1 and CDR2 from the germline V gene are SGHAT and FQNNGV. Trimming took 5 bases from V and 7 from J, leaving 11 bases between them. The CDR3 covers 12 residues. This CDR3 is CASSAIFGEAFF. DNA for the CDR3: TGTGCCAGCAGCGCTATTTTCGGTGAAGCTTTCTTT.

This clonotype was counted ten times or more. V usage is TRBV7-2 and J usage is TRBJ2-6, with D perhaps matching TRBD2 (5 bases). Trimming took 3 bases from V and 0 from J, leaving 6 bases between them. The CDR3 covers 15 residues. Germline CDR1 SGHTA, CDR2 FQGNSA. The CDR3 nucleotides are TGTGCCAGCAGCTTCGAGGGCTCTGGGGCCAACGTCCTGACTTTC. The encoded protein is CASSFEGSGANVLTF.

This chain uses TRBV11-2 with TRBJ2-7; D assignment may be TRBD1 or TRBD2 (5 bases each). V was trimmed by 5 bases and J by 4 bases, leaving 18 bases between them. The CDR3 runs to 15 residues. Germline CDR1 and CDR2: SGHAT and FQNNGV. The CDR3 sequence: CASSPPGTLGYEQYF. CDR3 DNA: TGTGCCAGCAGCCCCCCCGGGACCTTAGGATACGAGCAGTACTTC.

This sequence joins TRBV27 and TRBJ2-1; no clear D gene. CDR1 and CDR2 (germline): MNHEY, SMNVEV (reference sequence). The CDR3 has 14 amino acids. V was cut by 6 bases and J by 3 bases, with 12 bases left in between. CDR3 in DNA: TGTGCCAGCAGAGAGGTGGGTGACTACAATGAGCAGTTCTTC. Translating gives CASREVGDYNEQFF.

This clonotype was recorded many times. The chain has TRBV10-2 and TRBJ2-4, with 11 nucleotides matching TRBD2. Per germline, CDR1 WSHSY and CDR2 SAAADI. This CDR3 is 18 amino acids long. J was trimmed by 1 base and V by 7 bases; bases with no gene match: 12. CDR3 sequence reads: CASNPGTSGEVAKNIQYF. In nucleotides, the CDR3 is TGCGCCAGCAACCCCGGGACTAGCGGAGAGGTGGCCAAAAACATTCAGTACTTC.

This rearrangement joins TRBV7-9 to TRBJ2-5; possible D gene TRBD2, 5 bases. This CDR3 has 15 amino acids. Per germline, CDR1 SEHNR and CDR2 FQNEAQ (reference sequence). The V gene lost 6 bases and the J gene lost 0 bases, with 14 bases spanning the gap. CDR3 DNA: TGTGCCAGCAGTACACTAGACTTGTACCAAGAGACCCAGTACTTC. Amino acids: CASSTLDLYQETQYF.

The chain is built from TRBV29-1 and TRBJ2-5; tentative D call: TRBD1 (6 bases). CDR1 is SQVTM and CDR2 is ANQGSEA in the germline V gene. V was trimmed by 4 bases and J by 1 base, leaving 16 bases between them. This CDR3 has 15 residues. CDR3 coding DNA: TGCAGCGTTGGTGGTCGCAGGGGTTTCCAAGAGACCCAGTACTTC. It encodes CSVGGRRGFQETQYF.

This chain uses TRBV6-5 with TRBJ2-5, with D perhaps being TRBD1 or TRBD2 (5 bases each). This CDR3 region has 13 residues. Germline values: CDR1 MNHEY, CDR2 SVGAGI. V lost 5 bases to trimming and J lost 6 bases, with 13 bases between them. The CDR3 is CASSRDARKTQYF. The CDR3 DNA follows: TGTGCCAGCAGTCGGGACGCTAGGAAGACCCAGTACTTC.

V usage is TRBV5-1 and J usage is TRBJ2-1, with D unresolved. The CDR3 length is 14 residues. Germline values: CDR1 SGHRS, CDR2 YFSETQ. The ends were cut back, 2 bases at V and 7 bases at J, with 13 bases in the middle. CDR3 DNA sequence: TGCGCCAGCAGCTTCGACACGGCCTGGAATGAGCAGTTCTTC. Its translation: CASSFDTAWNEQFF.